One TCR beta chain is described in this entry. Its cognate antigen is unknown. This record belongs to a study of T cell responses to AZD1222 COVID-19 vaccine. Study-wide background: Samples with a second dose at about 4 or about 12 weeks were pooled together. Study-wide findings and caveats: Seropositive status at baseline applied to only 5 to 7 AZD1222 recipients. Sampled repertoires all dated from after the peak T cell response. Nearly half of the spike-specific TCRs reportedly recognize variant regions that carry no mutations.

This table comes from immunoSEQ multiplex PCR, and its TCRdb copy is limited to in-frame clones, with some not included. This table has around 120,000 clones, over 75% appearing once. The input for sequencing was peripheral blood, taken on day 0 of AZD1222 vaccination. The receptor's source is an adult in good health.

The CDR3 here is CASSPLMGDSETQYF. The DNA for the CDR3 is TGTGCCAGCTCACCATTAATGGGGGACTCGGAGACCCAGTACTTC. The chain recombines TRBV18 with TRBJ2-5; maybe TRBD2 (6 bases). The V and J ends lost 2 bases and 5 bases respectively, with 15 bases between them. CDR1 and CDR2 from the germline V gene are KGHSH and LQKENI. CDR3 length equals 15 residues.